Sequencing of this T cell receptor (beta chain) was carried out in a study of cytomegalovirus exposure and HLA in healthy donors. General study points: Further analysis was carried out later, and it showed several of the most significant clusters appearing linked to common viral pathogens. The listing of approximately 160 TCR beta chains classed them as cytomegalovirus-associated. Among TCR sequences, most were rare, though some public TCRs appeared in many donors. HLA-A and HLA-B allele assignments for most subjects were reportedly predicted accurately using TCR beta sequences.

PCR was performed using 60 Vbeta and 13 Jbeta primers. Only in-frame clones appear in the TCRdb table, and some are missing; sequencing was by immunoSEQ multiplex PCR. The sample yields roughly 190,000 clones, 80% to 85% seen once. As for this clone: Antigen specificity is unknown.

The TCR sequence derives from a man aged 40-50 years in good health and CMV-seropositive. Sample: PBMCs.

Here the CDR3 reads CASSRDSRHTEAFF. CDR3 sequence (DNA): TGTGCCAGCAGTCGAGACAGTCGGCACACTGAAGCTTTCTTT. The V and J genes are TRBV6-5 and TRBJ1-1; weak D call: TRBD1 (5 bases). Germline V lookup: CDR1 MNHEY, CDR2 SVGAGI. Trimming stripped 5 bases from V and 3 bases from J, with 13 bases between. The CDR3 contains 14 residues.